This TCR beta chain stems from a study of T cell responses to AZD1222 COVID-19 vaccine. Worth noting for this clone: The antigen remains undetermined.

Per germline, CDR1 MDHEN and CDR2 SYDVKM. The CDR3 is 14 amino acids. The V end was cut by 4 bases, the J end by 7 bases, with 11 bases between. Sequencing used immunoSEQ multiplex PCR; TCRdb keeps in-frame clones, though not all of them. The sample lists some 100,000 clones; approximately 86% were seen once. Study results and caveats: The breadth and depth of Spike-specific TCRs increased once two AZD1222 doses had been given. A mostly white British donor set with more females was recruited, and clonal diversity was possibly underestimated. Across spike, vaccine-associated CD4 TCRs were found, dominant at 160-218 and 743-854.

The gene calls are TRBV28 and TRBJ1-6; D gene uncertain. The sequences come from peripheral blood, collected on day 0 of AZD1222 vaccination. The receptor comes from an adult in good health. The CDR3 reads CASSSGLPNSPLHF. The CDR3, as DNA: TGTGCCAGCAGTTCCGGACTGCCCAATTCACCCCTCCACTTT.